The present T cell receptor beta chain was sequenced within a study of pediatric ulcerative colitis. Germline CDR1 SGHVS, CDR2 FNYEAQ. The CDR3 has 15 residues. The V segment lost 1 base and the J segment 8 bases; nucleotides outside the gene matches: 7. The rectum was sampled with one to two pinch biopsies at colonoscopy. Controls had colonoscopy for suspected IBD, with normal endoscopy and no IBD the following year. Comments on this clone: Its antigen is still unknown.

Study results and limitations: Blood-derived T cells may be present in rectal pinch biopsies. A couple of rectal CDR3 clonotypes occurred in all ulcerative colitis patients. Blood-rectal clonal overlap within each person was significantly higher in ulcerative colitis patients than controls.

Sequencing was performed with immunoSEQ multiplex PCR; in TCRdb, only in-frame clones are kept and a portion is missing. The repertoire holds more than 10,000 clones, 70% to 80% seen once, with over 3.5% in the top ten. The TCR comes from a boy aged 5-17 years who was a control in a study of pediatric ulcerative colitis. The chain links TRBV7-6 to TRBJ2-1, with 8 bases aligning to TRBD1. Material: gut tissue. Here the CDR3 reads CASSLEAGGGDEQFF. DNA of the CDR3: TGTGCCAGCAGCTTAGAGGCAGGGGGCGGCGATGAGCAGTTCTTC.